Following are 6 T cell receptor beta chains from one sample sequenced in a study of T-cell memory formation after mild COVID-19. TCRdb reprocessed the 5' RACE reads with MiXCR, giving one entry per CDR3 protein. This table holds around 260,000 distinct CDR3 sequences, around 16% found once. The sample comprised PBMCs or a T cell subset sorted from them (not recorded which). These receptors were taken from a man aged 18 to 29 who had mild COVID-19 (a few samples of this study predate the infection). Cell type and time point are not known.

The chain uses TRBV7-3 and TRBJ2-7; 7 positions match TRBD2. V lost 1 base and J lost 5; bases outside the gene matches: 11. Germline assignment: CDR1 SGHTA and CDR2 FQGTGA. CDR3 length: 16 amino acids. Written as DNA, the CDR3 is TGTGCCAGCAGCTTAATGAAACGGGGGGTGTTCGACGAGCAGTACTTC. This sequence encodes CASSLMKRGVFDEQYF. Looking up the rest from reference TRBV7-3 and TRBJ2-7 gives the full variable domain: GAGVSQTPSNKVTEKGKYVELRCDPISGHTALYWYRQSLGQGPEFLIYFQGTGAADDSGLPNDRFFAVRPEGSVSTLKIQRTERGDSAVYLCASSLMKRGVFDEQYFGPGTRLTVT.

This clonotype was seen a few times. The chain is built from TRBV2 and TRBJ2-2; possibly TRBD1 for D (5 bases). The V gene's germline CDR1 is SNHLY and CDR2 FYNNEI. The germline V and J ends were trimmed by 7 bases and 0 bases, with 15 bases remaining between them. The CDR3 sequence is 16 residues long. The CDR3 sequence: CASTGRWGANTGELFF. CDR3 in DNA: TGTGCCAGCACAGGACGGTGGGGCGCGAACACCGGGGAGCTGTTTTTT.

In its sample, this clonotype was seen many times. V gene TRBV7-9 combines with J gene TRBJ2-2; 9 positions agree with TRBD1. The ends lost 6 bases at V and 4 bases at J; junction bases unmatched: 6. Germline values: CDR1 SEHNR, CDR2 FQNEAQ (reference sequence). The CDR3 runs to 15 residues. The chain's CDR3 is CASRPATGGTGELFF. In DNA form, the CDR3 reads TGTGCCAGCAGGCCGGCGACAGGGGGCACCGGGGAGCTGTTTTTT.

The rearrangement uses TRBV7-6 and TRBJ1-2; 7 nucleotides line up with TRBD1. Per the germline V gene, CDR1 is SGHVS and CDR2 is FNYEAQ. This CDR3 region has 14 residues. V lost 3 bases, J lost 4 bases, and 5 bases stayed unmatched. Here the CDR3 reads CASSFQGGGYGYTF. The CDR3 nucleotides are TGTGCCAGCAGCTTCCAGGGGGGAGGCTATGGCTACACCTTC.

The J gene is TRBJ2-7, the V gene TRBV29-1, with D perhaps matching TRBD1 or TRBD2 (5 bases each). V shed 5 bases and J shed 2 bases, with 10 bases lying between them. Looked up from germline, CDR1 is SQVTM and CDR2 is ANQGSEA. This CDR3 is 12 amino acids long. The CDR3 DNA follows: TGCAGCGTTAGTCAGGGAGCCTACGAGCAGTACTTC. Its translation is CSVSQGAYEQYF.

The gene calls are TRBV14 and TRBJ2-1; TRBD2 is a possible D gene (5 bases). Looked up from germline, CDR1 is SGHDN and CDR2 is FVKESK. The CDR3 covers 15 residues. Trimming took 4 bases from V and 6 from J, leaving 16 bases between them. The CDR3 DNA reads TGTGCCAGCAGCCGAAGAGGGAGACAAGTCAATGAGCAGTTCTTC. It encodes CASSRRGRQVNEQFF.